The table lists the clone carrying this TCR beta chain with a few counts. Its cognate antigen is unknown. This entry comes from a study of post-analysis software for immune sequencing data. Study details: Recorded disease courses covered relapsing-remitting, secondary progressive and progressive-relapsing multiple sclerosis. Some patients had no subtype annotation. Study results and caveats: Normalized Chao1 diversity was significantly reduced in patients versus controls. By F measure, strong co-clustering occurred among samples prepared in the same batch. Patients had higher frequencies than controls of about five TRBV segments, including TRBV5-6, TRBV5-1 and TRBV20-1.

Trimming took 2 bases from V and 3 from J; bases not matched to a gene: 5. Germline-derived CDR1 and CDR2 are SQVTM and ANQGSEA. The CDR3 covers 14 residues. The authors incorporated unique molecular identifiers into the TCR beta cDNA libraries. With roughly 0.9 to 11 million T cells as the source, hundreds of thousands of cDNA molecules resulted. In TCRdb, the PCR reads were re-called with MiXCR into one record per CDR3 protein. The data show around 440,000 distinct CDR3 sequences, around 40% seen once. Sequencing input: blood. The source is a girl aged 5 to 17 with multiple sclerosis. The chain links TRBV29-1 to TRBJ2-3, with 7 positions matching TRBD2. This CDR3 reads CSVERGRGTDTQYF. In DNA, the CDR3 is TGCAGCGTTGAACGCGGGAGAGGTACAGATACGCAGTATTTT.